Described below is a single T cell receptor (beta chain) sequence and its context. Its antigen is as yet unknown. This entry is derived from a study of monozygotic twins with inflammatory bowel disease. Overall study findings and caveats: IBD patients share fewer clonotypes with other people than healthy twins do, especially with disease activity. Patients with IBD had less TCRbeta diversity (inverse Simpson) than their healthy co-twins. Repertoire likeness was no different across concordant and discordant twins, perhaps owing to restricted power.

In eight separate reactions per sample, cDNA was generated. From its re-call of the 5' RACE reads, TCRdb lists each CDR3 protein once, without DNA. Its table lists 93,000 or so distinct CDR3 sequences. The CDR3 length is 16 residues. Per the germline V gene, CDR1 is MNHEY and CDR2 is SMNVEV (reference sequence). The sample comprised blood. The source is a human donor with ulcerative colitis or Crohn's disease, or a healthy co-twin of an affected twin (not recorded which). The chain links TRBV27 to TRBJ2-2; the D gene TCRdb calls, TRBD1, cannot be checked with no DNA. The CDR3 sequence is CASSLPGGTNTGELFF.